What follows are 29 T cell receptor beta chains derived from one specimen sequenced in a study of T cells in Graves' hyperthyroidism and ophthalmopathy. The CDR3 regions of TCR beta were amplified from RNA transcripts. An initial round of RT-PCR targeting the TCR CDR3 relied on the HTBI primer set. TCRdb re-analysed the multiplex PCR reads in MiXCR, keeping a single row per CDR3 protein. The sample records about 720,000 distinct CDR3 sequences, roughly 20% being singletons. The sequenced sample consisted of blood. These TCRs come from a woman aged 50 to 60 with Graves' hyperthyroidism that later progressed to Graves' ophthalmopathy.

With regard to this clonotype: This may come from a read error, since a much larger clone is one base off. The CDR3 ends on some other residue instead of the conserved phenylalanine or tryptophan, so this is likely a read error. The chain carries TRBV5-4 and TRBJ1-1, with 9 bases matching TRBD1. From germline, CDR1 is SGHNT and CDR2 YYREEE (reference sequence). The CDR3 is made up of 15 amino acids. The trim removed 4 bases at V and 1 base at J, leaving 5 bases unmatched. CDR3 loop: CASSPSTGGNTEAFS. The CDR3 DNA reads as TGTGCCAGCAGCCCCTCGACAGGGGGGAACACTGAAGCTTTCTCT.

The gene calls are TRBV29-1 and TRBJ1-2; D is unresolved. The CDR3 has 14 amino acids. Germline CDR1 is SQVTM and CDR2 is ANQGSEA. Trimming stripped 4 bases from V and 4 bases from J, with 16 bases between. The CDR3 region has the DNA TGCAGCGTTGTACTGGCCTCTTCATCCTATGGCTACACCTTC. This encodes CSVVLASSSYGYTF.

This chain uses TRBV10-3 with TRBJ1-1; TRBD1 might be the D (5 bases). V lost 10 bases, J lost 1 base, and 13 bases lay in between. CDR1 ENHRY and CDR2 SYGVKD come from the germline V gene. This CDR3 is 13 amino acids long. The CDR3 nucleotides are TGTGCCACCACGGGGACGGGGAACACTGAAGCTTTCTTT. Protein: CATTGTGNTEAFF.

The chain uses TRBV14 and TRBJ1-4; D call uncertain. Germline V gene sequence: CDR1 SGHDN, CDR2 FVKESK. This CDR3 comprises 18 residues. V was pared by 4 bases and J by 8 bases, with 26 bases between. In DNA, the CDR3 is TGTGCCAGCAGCCCGCCGCGTTTGAACCTACCTGGGGTAGAAAAACTGTTTTTT. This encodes CASSPPRLNLPGVEKLFF. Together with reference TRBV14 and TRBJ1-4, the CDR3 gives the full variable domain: EAGVTQFPSHSVIEKGQTVTLRCDPISGHDNLYWYRRVMGKEIKFLLHFVKESKQDESGMPNNRFLAERTGGTYSTLKVQPAELEDSGVYFCASSPPRLNLPGVEKLFFGSGTQLSVL.

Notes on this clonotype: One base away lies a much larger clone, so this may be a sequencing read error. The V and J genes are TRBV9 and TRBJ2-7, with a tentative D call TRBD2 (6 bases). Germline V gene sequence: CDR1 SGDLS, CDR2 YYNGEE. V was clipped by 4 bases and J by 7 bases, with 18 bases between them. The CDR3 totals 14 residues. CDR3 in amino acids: CASSQGDWGNEQYF. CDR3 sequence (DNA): TGTGCCAGCAGCCAAGGGGACTGGGGCAATGAGCAGTACTTC. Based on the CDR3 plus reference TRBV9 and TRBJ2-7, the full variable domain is DSGVTQTPKHLITATGQRVTLRCSPRSGDLSVYWYQQSLDQGLQFLIQYYNGEERAKGNILERFSAQQFPDLHSELNLSSLELGDSALYFCASSQGDWGNEQYFGPGTRLTVT.

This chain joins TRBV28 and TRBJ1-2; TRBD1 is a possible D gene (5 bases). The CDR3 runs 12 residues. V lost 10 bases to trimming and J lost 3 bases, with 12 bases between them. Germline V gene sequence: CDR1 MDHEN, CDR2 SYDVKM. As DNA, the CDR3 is TGTGCCACAGTTCGGGACGACTATGGCTACACCTTC. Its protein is CATVRDDYGYTF.

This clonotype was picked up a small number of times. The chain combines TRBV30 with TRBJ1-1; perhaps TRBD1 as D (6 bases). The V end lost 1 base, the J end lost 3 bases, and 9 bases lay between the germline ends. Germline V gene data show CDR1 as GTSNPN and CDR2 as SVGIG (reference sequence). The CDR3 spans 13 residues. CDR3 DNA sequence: TGTGCCTGGAGTGGGGGGCTGGACACTGAAGCTTTCTTT. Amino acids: CAWSGGLDTEAFF.

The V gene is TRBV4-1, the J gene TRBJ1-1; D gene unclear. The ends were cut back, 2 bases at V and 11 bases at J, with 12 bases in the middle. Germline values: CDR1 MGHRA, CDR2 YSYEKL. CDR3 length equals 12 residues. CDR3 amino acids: CASSQIRSAAFF. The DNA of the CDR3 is TGCGCCAGCAGCCAAATTCGGTCCGCTGCTTTCTTT.

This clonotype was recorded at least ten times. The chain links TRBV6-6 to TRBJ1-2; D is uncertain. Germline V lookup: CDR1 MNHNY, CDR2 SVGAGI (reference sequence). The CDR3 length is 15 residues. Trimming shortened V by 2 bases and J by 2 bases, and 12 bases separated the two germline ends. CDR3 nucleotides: TGTGCCAGCAGTTACGGAGGAACTATGAACTATGGCTACACCTTC. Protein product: CASSYGGTMNYGYTF.

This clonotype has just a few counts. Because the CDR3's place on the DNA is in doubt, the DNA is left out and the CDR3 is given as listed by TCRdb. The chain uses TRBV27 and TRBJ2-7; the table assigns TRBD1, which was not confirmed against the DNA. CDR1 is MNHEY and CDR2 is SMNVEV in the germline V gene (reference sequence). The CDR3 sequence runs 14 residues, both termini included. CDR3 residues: CASSSSTGSHEQYF.

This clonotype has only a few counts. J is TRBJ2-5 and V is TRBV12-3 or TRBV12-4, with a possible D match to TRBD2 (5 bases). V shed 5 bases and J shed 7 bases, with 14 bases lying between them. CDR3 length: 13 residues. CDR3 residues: CASSLEGGPTQYF. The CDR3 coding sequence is TGTGCCAGCAGTCTAGAGGGCGGCCCGACCCAGTACTTC.

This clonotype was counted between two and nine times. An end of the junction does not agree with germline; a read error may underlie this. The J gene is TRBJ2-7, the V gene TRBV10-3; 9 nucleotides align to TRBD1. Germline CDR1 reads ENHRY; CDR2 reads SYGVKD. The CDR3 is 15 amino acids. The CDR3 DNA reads TGTGCCATCAGGGAGACAGGGGGGACCACCTACGGGCAGTACTTC. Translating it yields CAIRETGGTTYGQYF.

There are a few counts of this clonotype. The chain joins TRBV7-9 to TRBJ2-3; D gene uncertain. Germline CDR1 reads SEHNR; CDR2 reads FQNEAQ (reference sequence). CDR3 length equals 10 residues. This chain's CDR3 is CASKRDTQYF. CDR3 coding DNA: TGTGCGTCCAAGAGGGATACGCAGTATTTT.

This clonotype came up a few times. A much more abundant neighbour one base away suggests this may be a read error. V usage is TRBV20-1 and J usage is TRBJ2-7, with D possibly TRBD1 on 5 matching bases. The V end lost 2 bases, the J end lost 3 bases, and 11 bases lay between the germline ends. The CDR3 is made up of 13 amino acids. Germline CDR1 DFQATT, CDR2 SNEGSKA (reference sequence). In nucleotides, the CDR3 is TGCAGTGCTAGACCCAGGGCTTACTACGAGCAGTACTTC. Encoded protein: CSARPRAYYEQYF.

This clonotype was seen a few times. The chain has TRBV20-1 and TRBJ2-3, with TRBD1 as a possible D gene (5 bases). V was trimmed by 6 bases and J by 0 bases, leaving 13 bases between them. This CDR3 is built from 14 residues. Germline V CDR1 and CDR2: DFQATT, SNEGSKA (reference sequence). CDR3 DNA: TGCAGTGCCAGCAGGGTCAGGAGCACAGATACGCAGTATTTT. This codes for CSASRVRSTDTQYF.

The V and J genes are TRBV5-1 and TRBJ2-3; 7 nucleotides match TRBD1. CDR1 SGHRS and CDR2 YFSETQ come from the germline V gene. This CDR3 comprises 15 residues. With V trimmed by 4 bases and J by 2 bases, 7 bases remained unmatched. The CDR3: CASSAPDRLTDTQYF. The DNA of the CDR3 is TGCGCCAGCAGCGCCCCGGACAGGCTCACAGATACGCAGTATTTT. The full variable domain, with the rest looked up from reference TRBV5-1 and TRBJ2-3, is KAGVTQTPRYLIKTRGQQVTLSCSPISGHRSVSWYQQTPGQGLQFLFEYFSETQRNKGNFPGRFSGRQFSNSRSEMNVSTLELGDSALYLCASSAPDRLTDTQYFGPGTRLTVL.

In nucleotides, the CDR3 is TGCGCCAGCAGCGGGACAGTACGGAATGAAAAACTGTTTTTT. Translated: CASSGTVRNEKLFF. The genes are TRBV5-1 and TRBJ1-4, with 7 bases lining up with TRBD1. V was clipped by 4 bases and J by 5 bases; unmatched bases: 5. Germline CDR1 SGHRS, CDR2 YFSETQ. The CDR3 is 14 amino acids.

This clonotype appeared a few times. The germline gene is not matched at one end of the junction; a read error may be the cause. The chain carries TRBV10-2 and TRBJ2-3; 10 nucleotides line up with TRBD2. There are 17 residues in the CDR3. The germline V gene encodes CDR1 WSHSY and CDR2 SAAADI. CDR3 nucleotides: TGTGCCAGCAGTCGGAGCGGGGGGGCATGGAACACAGATACGCAGTATTTT. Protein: CASSRSGGAWNTDTQYF.

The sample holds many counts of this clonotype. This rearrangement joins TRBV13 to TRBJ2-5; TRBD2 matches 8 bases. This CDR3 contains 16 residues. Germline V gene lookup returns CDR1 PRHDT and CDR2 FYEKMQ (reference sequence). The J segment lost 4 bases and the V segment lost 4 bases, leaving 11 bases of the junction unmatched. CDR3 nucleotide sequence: TGTGCCAGCAGCTCGACCCCCCGGGGGGGCTTAGAGACCCAGTACTTC. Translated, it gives CASSSTPRGGLETQYF.

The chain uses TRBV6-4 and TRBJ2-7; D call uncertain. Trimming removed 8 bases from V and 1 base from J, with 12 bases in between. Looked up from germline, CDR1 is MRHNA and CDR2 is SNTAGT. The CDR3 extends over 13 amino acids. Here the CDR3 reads CASLTRTSYEQYF. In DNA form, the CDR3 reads TGTGCCAGCTTAACTCGGACGTCCTACGAGCAGTACTTC.

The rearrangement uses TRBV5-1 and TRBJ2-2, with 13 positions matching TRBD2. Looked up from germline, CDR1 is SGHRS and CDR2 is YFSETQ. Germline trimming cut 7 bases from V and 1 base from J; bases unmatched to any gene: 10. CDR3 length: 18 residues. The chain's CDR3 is CASGAQGLAGLNTGELFF. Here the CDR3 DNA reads TGCGCCAGCGGGGCTCAGGGACTAGCGGGACTGAACACCGGGGAGCTGTTTTTT.

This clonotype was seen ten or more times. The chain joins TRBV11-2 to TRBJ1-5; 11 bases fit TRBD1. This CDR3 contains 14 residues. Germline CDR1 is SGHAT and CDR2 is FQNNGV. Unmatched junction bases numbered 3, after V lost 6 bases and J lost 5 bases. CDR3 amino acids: CASSRTGGHQPQHF. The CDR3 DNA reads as TGTGCCAGCAGTCGGACAGGGGGCCATCAGCCCCAGCATTTT.

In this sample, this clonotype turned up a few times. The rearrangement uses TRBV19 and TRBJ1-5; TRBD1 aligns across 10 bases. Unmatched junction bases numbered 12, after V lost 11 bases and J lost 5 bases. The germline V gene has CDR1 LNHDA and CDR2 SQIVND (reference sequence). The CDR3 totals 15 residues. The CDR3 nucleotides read TGTGCCGTCTCCCGGCCCGGGACAGGGGATCAGCCCCAGCATTTT. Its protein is CAVSRPGTGDQPQHF.

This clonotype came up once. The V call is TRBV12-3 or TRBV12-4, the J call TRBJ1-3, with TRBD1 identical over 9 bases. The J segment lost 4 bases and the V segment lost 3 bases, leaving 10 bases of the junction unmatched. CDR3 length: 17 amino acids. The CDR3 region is CASSFPGTGREGNTIYF. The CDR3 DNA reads TGTGCCAGCAGTTTCCCCGGGACAGGGCGTGAAGGAAACACCATATATTTT.

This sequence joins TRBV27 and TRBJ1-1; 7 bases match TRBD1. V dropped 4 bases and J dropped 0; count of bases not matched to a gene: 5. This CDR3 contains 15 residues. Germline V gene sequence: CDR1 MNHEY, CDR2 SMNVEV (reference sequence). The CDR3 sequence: CASSSVQGVNTEAFF. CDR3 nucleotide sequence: TGTGCCAGCAGTTCTGTCCAGGGGGTGAACACTGAAGCTTTCTTT.

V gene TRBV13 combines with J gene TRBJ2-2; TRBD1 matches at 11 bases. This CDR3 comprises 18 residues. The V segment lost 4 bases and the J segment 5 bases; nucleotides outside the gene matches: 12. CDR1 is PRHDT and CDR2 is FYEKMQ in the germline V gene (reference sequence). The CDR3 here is CASSSYRDRGVMTGELFF. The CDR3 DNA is TGTGCCAGCAGCTCGTACCGGGACAGGGGGGTAATGACCGGGGAGCTGTTTTTT.

The CDR3 sequence is CASSQVEAGGPYEQYF. CDR3 bases: TGCGCCAGCAGCCAAGTGGAAGCGGGGGGGCCCTACGAGCAGTACTTC. This chain uses TRBV4-1 with TRBJ2-7; 10 bases match TRBD2. This CDR3 has 16 amino acids. With V trimmed by 1 base and J by 2 bases, 5 bases remained unmatched. In germline, CDR1 is MGHRA, CDR2 YSYEKL.

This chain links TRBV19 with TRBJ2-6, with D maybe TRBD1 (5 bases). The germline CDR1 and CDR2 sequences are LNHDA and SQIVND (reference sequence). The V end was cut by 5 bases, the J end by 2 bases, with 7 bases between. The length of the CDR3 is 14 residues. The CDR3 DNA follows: TGTGCCAGTAGTGGCAGGGCTGGGGCCAACGTCCTGACTTTC. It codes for CASSGRAGANVLTF.

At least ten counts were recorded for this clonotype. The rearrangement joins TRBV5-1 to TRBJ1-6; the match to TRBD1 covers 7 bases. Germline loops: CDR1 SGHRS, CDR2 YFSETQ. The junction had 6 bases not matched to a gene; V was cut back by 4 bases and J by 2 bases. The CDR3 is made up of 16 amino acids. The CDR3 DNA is TGCGCCAGCAGCGTGTGGGACAGAGCCTATAATTCACCCCTCCACTTT. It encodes CASSVWDRAYNSPLHF. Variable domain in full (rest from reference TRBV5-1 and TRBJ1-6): KAGVTQTPRYLIKTRGQQVTLSCSPISGHRSVSWYQQTPGQGLQFLFEYFSETQRNKGNFPGRFSGRQFSNSRSEMNVSTLELGDSALYLCASSVWDRAYNSPLHFGNGTRLTVT.